The 27 T cell receptor beta chains in this list originate from one sample, sequenced in a study of human T cells and chemical hapten exposure. Sample time point: patch test 1, 2 weeks after DPC sensitization. Indicated treatment: therapeutic diphenylcyclopropenone sensitization with weekly scalp DPC. TCRdb passed the RACE reads through MiXCR, listing each CDR3 protein once. The table lists about 120,000 distinct CDR3 sequences, roughly 12% of them singletons, with 1.3% to 1.5% in the top ten. The specimen was whole blood, collected in connection with sensitization to the hapten diphenylcyclopropenone (DPC). Source of these receptors: a woman aged 45-65 years with alopecia areata. Some clones in this sample may be carry-over from other donors' samples.

This clonotype showed up just a few times. The DNA for the CDR3 is TGCGCCAGCAGCCCGGCCCTTGGAGAGACCCAGTACTTC. It is translated as CASSPALGETQYF. The chain is built from TRBV4-3 and TRBJ2-5, with D hard to call. Germline CDR1 reads LGHNA; CDR2 reads YSLEER. Trimming shortened V by 4 bases and J by 4 bases, and 10 bases separated the two germline ends. The CDR3 length is 13 residues.

The rearrangement uses TRBV7-8 and TRBJ1-5; weak D call: TRBD1 (5 bases). The germline V and J ends were trimmed by 4 bases and 7 bases, with 20 bases remaining between them. The germline CDR1 and CDR2 sequences are SGHVS and FQNEAQ. The length of the CDR3 is 16 residues. This CDR3 is CASSSAGAGGFQPQHF. CDR3 sequence (DNA): TGTGCCAGCAGCTCCGCCGGGGCAGGTGGATTCCAGCCCCAGCATTTT. Complete variable domain (other parts from reference TRBV7-8 and TRBJ1-5): GAGVSQSPRYKVAKRGQDVALRCDPISGHVSLFWYQQALGQGPEFLTYFQNEAQLDKSGLPSDRFFAERPEGSVSTLKIQRTQQEDSAVYLCASSSAGAGGFQPQHFGDGTRLSIL.

The gene calls are TRBV4-3 and TRBJ2-7; 8 positions match TRBD1. The junction had 9 bases not matched to a gene; V was cut back by 2 bases and J by 6 bases. Germline values: CDR1 LGHNA, CDR2 YSLEER. CDR3 size: 15 residues. CDR3 residues: CASSQQRQGWGEQYF. The CDR3 DNA reads as TGCGCCAGCAGCCAACAGAGACAGGGGTGGGGCGAGCAGTACTTC.

The rearrangement uses TRBV4-2 and TRBJ2-3; a possible D gene is TRBD2 (7 bases). V shed 0 bases and J shed 2 bases, with 15 bases lying between them. Germline V gene lookup returns CDR1 LGHNA and CDR2 YNFKEQ. The CDR3 contains 17 residues. The CDR3 here is CASSQDGAGASTDTQYF. The CDR3 DNA is TGTGCCAGCAGCCAAGATGGGGCGGGGGCCTCCACAGATACGCAGTATTTT.

This clonotype was recorded at least ten times. V and J are TRBV18 and TRBJ1-4; tentative D call: TRBD1 (5 bases). CDR1 is KGHSH, CDR2 LQKENI, per germline. V was clipped by 3 bases and J by 3 bases, with 20 bases between them. The CDR3 extends over 18 amino acids. The CDR3 nucleotides are TGTGCCAGCTCACCCGTCCCGGTTGGGGACCCGGCTAATGAAAAACTGTTTTTT. Its translation is CASSPVPVGDPANEKLFF.

The chain is built from TRBV5-5 and TRBJ1-6; weak D call: TRBD1 (5 bases). Per germline, CDR1 SGHKS and CDR2 YYEKEE (reference sequence). This CDR3 is built from 14 residues. Trimming stripped 7 bases from V and 7 bases from J, with 15 bases between. The CDR3 reads CASAGTFGNSPLHF. In nucleotides, the CDR3 is TGTGCCAGCGCCGGGACGTTCGGAAATTCACCCCTCCACTTT. Complete variable domain (other parts from reference TRBV5-5 and TRBJ1-6): DAGVTQSPTHLIKTRGQQVTLRCSPISGHKSVSWYQQVLGQGPQFIFQYYEKEERGRGNFPDRFSARQFPNYSSELNVNALLLGDSALYLCASAGTFGNSPLHFGNGTRLTVT.

Written as DNA, the CDR3 is TGTGCCAGCAGCTTAGTGAAGGTTCAGCAGTATTTT. Translated, it gives CASSLVKVQQYF. The gene calls are TRBV7-8 and TRBJ2-3; no reliable D call. Trimming pared 1 base from V and 11 bases from J, leaving 10 bases between. This CDR3 is built from 12 residues. Germline CDR1 is SGHVS and CDR2 is FQNEAQ.

This clonotype came up many times. The rearrangement joins TRBV6-5 to TRBJ1-1; unclear D gene. Trimming took off 4 bases at V and 0 bases at J, with 9 bases between the two ends. Germline V gene data show CDR1 as MNHEY and CDR2 as SVGAGI. The CDR3 loop spans 14 amino acids. The CDR3 sequence: CASSSPILNTEAFF. As DNA, the CDR3 is TGTGCCAGCAGTTCCCCGATACTGAACACTGAAGCTTTCTTT.

This clonotype was observed a handful of times. This chain links TRBV6-2 or TRBV6-3 with TRBJ2-1; D may be TRBD1 or TRBD2 (6 bases each). Trimming left V 5 bases short and J 8 bases short, with 13 bases between. The CDR3 is made up of 13 amino acids. In germline, CDR1 is MNHEY, CDR2 SVGEGT. The CDR3 DNA follows: TGTGCCAGCAGTCGCACGGGGGCATATGAGCAGTTCTTC. Amino acid sequence: CASSRTGAYEQFF.

This clonotype was recorded many times. J is TRBJ2-4 and V is TRBV5-1, with D uncertain. V was pared by 0 bases and J by 6 bases, with 16 bases between. Germline V lookup: CDR1 SGHRS, CDR2 YFSETQ. There are 16 residues in the CDR3. The CDR3 sequence: CASSLVVGGTLNIQYF. The CDR3 coding sequence is TGCGCCAGCAGCTTGGTGGTAGGCGGCACTCTAAACATTCAGTACTTC.

The rearrangement uses TRBV14 and TRBJ2-7; perhaps TRBD2 as D (5 bases). Germline V gene lookup returns CDR1 SGHDN and CDR2 FVKESK. Trimming cost V 1 base and J 2 bases, with 12 bases left between them. CDR3 size: 15 residues. The CDR3 DNA follows: TGTGCCAGCAGCCAAGTCGGGGATTTCGCCTACGAGCAGTACTTC. Residues: CASSQVGDFAYEQYF.

CDR3 region: CASSSGDTTYEQYF. DNA of the CDR3: TGTGCCAGCAGCTCGGGGGACACCACCTACGAGCAGTACTTC. This sequence joins TRBV13 and TRBJ2-7; either TRBD1 or TRBD2 may supply D (6 bases each). Deletions cut 4 bases from V and 2 bases from J, with 12 bases between. The CDR3 consists of 14 residues. Germline loops: CDR1 PRHDT, CDR2 FYEKMQ (reference sequence).

This clonotype has ten or more counts. The V and J genes are TRBV29-1 and TRBJ1-2; D not certain. The CDR3 loop spans 8 amino acids. The germline gives CDR1 SQVTM, CDR2 ANQGSEA. V was pared by 3 bases and J by 13 bases, with 6 bases between. The CDR3 loop is CSVEGGTF. As DNA, the CDR3 is TGCAGCGTTGAGGGAGGCACCTTC.

This clonotype was observed a handful of times. The rearrangement joins TRBV28 to TRBJ2-7, with 8 bases fitting TRBD1. V was pared by 6 bases and J by 2 bases, with 15 bases of the junction left unmatched. The germline V gene has CDR1 MDHEN and CDR2 SYDVKM. The CDR3 is 17 residues long. CDR3 nucleotide sequence: TGTGCCAGCAGCCCTATTGGGGTGACAGGGGTTGCCTACGAGCAGTACTTC. It is translated as CASSPIGVTGVAYEQYF.

The chain joins TRBV28 to TRBJ1-5, with D unresolved. V was pared by 3 bases and J by 4 bases, with 10 bases between. CDR3 length equals 14 residues. Germline lookup yields CDR1 MDHEN and CDR2 SYDVKM. DNA of the CDR3: TGTGCCAGCAGTTTGGGAGTGAGAAATCAGCCCCAGCATTTT. Translation: CASSLGVRNQPQHF.

In this sample, this clonotype turned up a few times. The chain is built from TRBV2 and TRBJ2-3, with D possibly being TRBD2 (5 bases). The V gene lost 3 bases and the J gene lost 2 bases, with 18 bases spanning the gap. The CDR3 is 17 residues long. In germline, CDR1 is SNHLY, CDR2 FYNNEI. DNA for the CDR3: TGTGCCAGCAGTGATAGTCGGGATCCTTCTCCCACAGATACGCAGTATTTT. This encodes CASSDSRDPSPTDTQYF.

This clonotype was counted only a few times. The CDR3 DNA reads as TGTGCCAGCAGTTACCGGGACAGGGGGCACTATGTCTACGAGCAGTACTTC. Translation: CASSYRDRGHYVYEQYF. The rearrangement uses TRBV12-3 or TRBV12-4 and TRBJ2-7, with 12 bases matching TRBD1. The CDR3 spans 17 residues. J lost 3 bases, V lost 4 bases, and 10 bases had no gene match.

The V gene is TRBV6-5, the J gene TRBJ1-2, with D perhaps matching TRBD1 (6 bases). Germline CDR1 and CDR2: MNHEY and SVGAGI. The CDR3 consists of 15 residues. Trimming removed 6 bases at V and 8 bases at J, with 22 bases between. In nucleotides, the CDR3 is TGTGCCAGCAGCTTTAAAACACAGGGTTCGCGGGGCTACACCTTC. Protein product: CASSFKTQGSRGYTF.

Ten or more counts support this clonotype. This chain connects TRBV20-1 to TRBJ2-3; D is possibly TRBD1 (5 bases). The CDR3 has 12 residues. Germline V gives CDR1 DFQATT, CDR2 SNEGSKA (reference sequence). With 3 bases removed from V and 9 bases from J, the gap between germline ends came to 13 bases. The CDR3 DNA follows: TGCAGTGCTAGGGACACAGGAGTCACGCAGTATTTT. Encoded protein: CSARDTGVTQYF.

This clonotype was detected ten times or more. J is TRBJ2-5 and V is TRBV7-6; 7 nucleotides align to TRBD1. The germline CDR1 and CDR2 sequences are SGHVS and FNYEAQ. Losses at the gene ends were 1 base for V and 1 base for J; bases not matched to a gene: 3. The CDR3 extends over 15 amino acids. Written as DNA, the CDR3 is TGTGCCAGCAGCTTAGGACAGGGCCTCCAAGAGACCCAGTACTTC. As protein: CASSLGQGLQETQYF.

This chain joins TRBV28 and TRBJ2-1, with TRBD2 identical over 11 bases. The V segment lost 8 bases and the J segment 12 bases; nucleotides outside the gene matches: 12. The germline gives CDR1 MDHEN, CDR2 SYDVKM. This CDR3 spans 14 amino acids. The CDR3 coding sequence is TGTGCCAGCCATCGTATAGCGGGAGGGACCGGGCAGTTCTTC. Translating gives CASHRIAGGTGQFF.

This sequence joins TRBV4-1 and TRBJ1-6; D is unresolved. Looked up from germline, CDR1 is MGHRA and CDR2 is YSYEKL. The CDR3 is 13 amino acids. V was cut by 5 bases and J by 10 bases, with 12 bases left in between. The CDR3 loop is CASSVQWASPLHF. CDR3 DNA: TGCGCCAGCAGCGTACAATGGGCCTCACCCCTCCACTTT.

The sample holds many counts of this clonotype. The chain recombines TRBV6-4 with TRBJ1-1; 8 bases line up with TRBD1. The CDR3 covers 13 residues. V lost 8 bases to trimming and J lost 4 bases; unmatched junction nucleotides: 6. Germline V lookup: CDR1 MRHNA, CDR2 SNTAGT. The CDR3 sequence is CASARGQGTEAFF. The CDR3 DNA follows: TGTGCCAGCGCCAGGGGGCAAGGCACTGAAGCTTTCTTT.

Concerning this clonotype: A clone one base away is much larger, so this may be a read error. The rearrangement links TRBV7-6 to TRBJ1-5, with a possible D match to TRBD1 (5 bases). The CDR3 is made up of 12 amino acids. Looked up from germline, CDR1 is SGHVS and CDR2 is FNYEAQ. CDR3 region: CVSSSGGQPQHF. Written as DNA, the CDR3 is TGTGTCAGCAGCTCCGGGGGTCAGCCCCAGCATTTT.

This clonotype occurred many times. The rearrangement joins TRBV11-2 to TRBJ2-7; D may be TRBD2 (7 bases). CDR1 is SGHAT, CDR2 FQNNGV, per germline. V was pared by 4 bases and J by 3 bases, with 19 bases between. The CDR3 is 16 residues long. The CDR3 is CASSSPGGKGGYEQYF. CDR3 DNA: TGTGCCAGCAGCTCCCCGGGGGGCAAGGGTGGCTACGAGCAGTACTTC.

The V and J genes are TRBV11-1 and TRBJ1-5; no definite D call. V was shortened by 2 bases and J by 2 bases, with 7 bases between the two germline ends. The CDR3 is made up of 14 amino acids. The germline gives CDR1 SGHAT, CDR2 FQDESV (reference sequence). This chain's CDR3 is CASSLSTGNQPQHF. The CDR3 DNA reads TGTGCCAGCAGCTTATCGACCGGCAATCAGCCCCAGCATTTT.

This clonotype was recorded many times. The rearrangement uses TRBV6-5 and TRBJ1-1; unclear D gene. The germline gives CDR1 MNHEY, CDR2 SVGAGI. V was clipped by 3 bases and J by 5 bases, with 13 bases between them. The CDR3 has 14 residues. This CDR3 is CASSYSRRETEAFF. The CDR3 region has the DNA TGTGCCAGCAGTTATTCACGGCGGGAGACTGAAGCTTTCTTT.